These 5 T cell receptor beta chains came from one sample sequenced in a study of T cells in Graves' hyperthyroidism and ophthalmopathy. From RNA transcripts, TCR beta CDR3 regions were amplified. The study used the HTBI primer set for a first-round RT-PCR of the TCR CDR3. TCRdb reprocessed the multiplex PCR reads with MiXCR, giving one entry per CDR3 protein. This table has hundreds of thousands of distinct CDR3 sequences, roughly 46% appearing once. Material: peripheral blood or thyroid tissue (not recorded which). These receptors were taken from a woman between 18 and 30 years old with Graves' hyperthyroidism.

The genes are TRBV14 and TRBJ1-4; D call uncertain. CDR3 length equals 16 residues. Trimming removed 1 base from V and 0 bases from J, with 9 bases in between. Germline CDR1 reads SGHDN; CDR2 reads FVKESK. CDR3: CASSQGASSTNEKLFF. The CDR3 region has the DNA TGTGCCAGCAGCCAAGGTGCAAGTTCAACTAATGAAAAACTGTTTTTT.

The DNA of the CDR3 is TGTGCCAGCAGCCCACAGGGAAGCGAAAAACTGTTTTTT. It yields the protein CASSPQGSEKLFF. This sequence joins TRBV7-2 and TRBJ1-4; a weak D match, TRBD1 (6 bases). Germline V lookup: CDR1 SGHTA, CDR2 FQGNSA. This CDR3 contains 13 residues. Between the trimmed V and J ends, which lost 5 bases and 8 bases, there was a span of 12 bases.

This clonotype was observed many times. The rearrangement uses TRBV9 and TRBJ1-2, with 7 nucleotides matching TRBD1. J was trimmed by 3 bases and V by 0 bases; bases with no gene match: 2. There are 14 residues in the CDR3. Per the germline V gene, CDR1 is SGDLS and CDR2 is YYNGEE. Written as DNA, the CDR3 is TGTGCCAGCAGCGTAGGAGGGGGCGACTATGGCTACACCTTC. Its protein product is CASSVGGGDYGYTF.

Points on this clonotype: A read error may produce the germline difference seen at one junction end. CDR3 residues: CASSYVLDRAGSPLHF. For the CDR3, the DNA is TGTGCCAGCAGTTACGTTCTGGACAGGGCGGGTTCACCCCTCCACTTT. The V call is TRBV10-3, the J call TRBJ1-6, with TRBD1 identical over 8 bases. The CDR3 spans 16 residues. CDR1 and CDR2 from the germline V gene are ENHRY and SYGVKD.

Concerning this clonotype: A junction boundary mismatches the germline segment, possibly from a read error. CDR3 nucleotide sequence: TGCGCCAGCAGCCAGGACAGGGCGAACACCGGGGAGCTGTTTTTT. Amino acid sequence: CASSQDRANTGELFF. V gene TRBV7-2 combines with J gene TRBJ2-2, with 8 nucleotides matching TRBD1. Germline V gene lookup returns CDR1 SGHTA and CDR2 FQGNSA. The CDR3 is made up of 15 amino acids.